This T cell receptor (beta chain) is from a study of OX40 agonist ivuxolimab in advanced cancers. Across the study: The treatment was a fully human IgG2 OX40 agonist, ivuxolimab.

This CDR3 has 13 residues. The germline V gene has CDR1 MNHNS and CDR2 SASEGT. V shed 6 bases and J shed 4 bases, with 12 bases lying between them. Using immunoSEQ multiplex PCR, the repertoire was profiled, and TCRdb retains in-frame clones only, with some absent. The data contain tens of thousands of clones, about 90% of them singletons. This sequence originates from an adult with an advanced solid tumor such as melanoma, head and neck, liver or kidney cancer. The chain has TRBV6-1 and TRBJ1-2; D possibly corresponds to TRBD1 (6 bases). The sequencing used CD4+ or CD8+ T cells sorted from blood, collected in a trial of the OX40 agonist ivuxolimab. The CDR3 region has the DNA TGTGCCAGCAGCGCCGGACAGAGCTATGGCTACACCTTC. This gives the protein CASSAGQSYGYTF.